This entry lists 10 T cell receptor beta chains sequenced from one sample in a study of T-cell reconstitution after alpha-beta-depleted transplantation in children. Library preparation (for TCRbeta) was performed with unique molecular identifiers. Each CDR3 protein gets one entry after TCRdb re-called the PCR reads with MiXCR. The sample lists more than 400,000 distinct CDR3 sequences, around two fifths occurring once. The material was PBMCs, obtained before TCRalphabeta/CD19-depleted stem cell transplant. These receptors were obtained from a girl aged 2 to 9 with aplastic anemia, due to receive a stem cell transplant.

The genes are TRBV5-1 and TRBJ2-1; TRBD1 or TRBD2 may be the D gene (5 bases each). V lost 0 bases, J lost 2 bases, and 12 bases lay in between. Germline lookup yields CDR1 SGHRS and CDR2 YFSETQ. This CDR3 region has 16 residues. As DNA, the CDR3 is TGCGCCAGCAGCTTGGAATGGGGGAGCACCTACAATGAGCAGTTCTTC. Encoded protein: CASSLEWGSTYNEQFF.

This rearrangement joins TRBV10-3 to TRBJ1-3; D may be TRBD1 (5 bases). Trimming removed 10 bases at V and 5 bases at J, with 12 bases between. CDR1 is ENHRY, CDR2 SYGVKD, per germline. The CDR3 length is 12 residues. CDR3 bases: TGTGCCACCCGAGACAGCCGAAACACCATATATTTT. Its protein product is CATRDSRNTIYF.

The CDR3, as DNA: TGTGCCAGCCTCCCCAGGGGCACAGATACGCAGTATTTT. Its translation: CASLPRGTDTQYF. The V gene is TRBV6-2 or TRBV6-3, the J gene TRBJ2-3; weak D call: TRBD1 (5 bases). Germline lookup yields CDR1 MNHEY and CDR2 SVGEGT. V was cut by 8 bases and J by 1 base, with 10 bases left in between. The CDR3 loop spans 13 amino acids.

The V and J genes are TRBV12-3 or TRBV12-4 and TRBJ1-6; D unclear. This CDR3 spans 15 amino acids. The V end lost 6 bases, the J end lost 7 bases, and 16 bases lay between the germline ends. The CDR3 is CASSRSGVGNSPLHF. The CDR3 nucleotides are TGTGCCAGCAGCCGAAGCGGGGTGGGGAATTCACCCCTCCACTTT.

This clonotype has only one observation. Written as DNA, the CDR3 is TGTGCCAGCAGCTTGTCCGGGAGGACTCCCACTAGCACAGATACGCAGTATTTT. Its protein is CASSLSGRTPTSTDTQYF. V is TRBV7-3 and J is TRBJ2-3, with 7 bases fitting TRBD2. This CDR3 contains 18 residues. Unmatched junction bases numbered 12, after V lost 3 bases and J lost 0 bases. Germline V gene sequence: CDR1 SGHTA, CDR2 FQGTGA.

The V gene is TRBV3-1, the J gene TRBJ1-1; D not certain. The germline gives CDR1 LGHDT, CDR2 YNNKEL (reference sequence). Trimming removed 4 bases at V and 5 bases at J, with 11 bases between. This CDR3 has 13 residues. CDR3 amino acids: CASSLREITEAFF. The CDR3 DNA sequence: TGTGCCAGCAGCCTTAGGGAGATTACTGAAGCTTTCTTT. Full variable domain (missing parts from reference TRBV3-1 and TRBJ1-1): DTAVSQTPKYLVTQMGNDKSIKCEQNLGHDTMYWYKQDSKKFLKIMFSYNNKELIINETVPNRFSPKSPDKAHLNLHINSLELGDSAVYFCASSLREITEAFFGQGTRLTVV.

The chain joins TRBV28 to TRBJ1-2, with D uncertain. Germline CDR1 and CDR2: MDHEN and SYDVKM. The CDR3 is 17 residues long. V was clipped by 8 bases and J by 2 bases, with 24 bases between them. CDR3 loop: CASGPGVSHPGNYGYTF. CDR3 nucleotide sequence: TGTGCCAGCGGCCCCGGGGTCAGCCACCCTGGGAACTATGGCTACACCTTC.

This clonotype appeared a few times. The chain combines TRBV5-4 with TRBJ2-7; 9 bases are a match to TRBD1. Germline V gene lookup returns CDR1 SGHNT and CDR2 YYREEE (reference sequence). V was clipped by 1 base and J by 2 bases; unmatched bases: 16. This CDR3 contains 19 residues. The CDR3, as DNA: TGTGCCAGCAGCTTGCCCAAAAGGGGTACAGGGGGCGAGACCTACGAGCAGTACTTC. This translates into CASSLPKRGTGGETYEQYF.

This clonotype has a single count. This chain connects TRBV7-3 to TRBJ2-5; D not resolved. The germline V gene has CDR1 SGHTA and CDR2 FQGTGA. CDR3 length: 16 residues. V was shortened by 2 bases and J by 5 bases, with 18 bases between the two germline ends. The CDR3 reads CASSLALGPRSETQYF. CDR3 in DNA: TGTGCCAGCAGCTTAGCGTTAGGCCCCAGATCGGAGACCCAGTACTTC.

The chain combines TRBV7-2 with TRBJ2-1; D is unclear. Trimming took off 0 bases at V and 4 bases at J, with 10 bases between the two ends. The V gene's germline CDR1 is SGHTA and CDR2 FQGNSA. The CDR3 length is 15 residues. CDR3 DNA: TGTGCCAGCAGCTTAGCCCACAACAAGTACAATGAGCAGTTCTTC. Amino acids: CASSLAHNKYNEQFF. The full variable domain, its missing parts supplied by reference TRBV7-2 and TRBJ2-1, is GAGVSQSPSNKVTEKGKDVELRCDPISGHTALYWYRQSLGQGLEFLIYFQGNSAPDKSGLPSDRFSAERTGGSVSTLTIQRTQQEDSAVYLCASSLAHNKYNEQFFGPGTRLTVL.